This T cell receptor (beta chain) was recorded in a study of blood T cell repertoires in COVID-19. Overall study context: Some COVID-19 samples were acute and others convalescent; all came from the United States, Italy and Spain. Sources were T cells, B-cell-depleted T cells, or PBMCs; the material itself was cDNA or gDNA.

In the authors' methods: Amplified reference gene primers provided the basis for estimating nucleated cell counts. Assay: immunoSEQ multiplex PCR; the TCRdb copy retains only in-frame clones and omits some. D and trimming were read from the DNA, whereas the V and J calls and clone size are those reported in that table. The sample comprises tens of thousands of clones, less than 85% of which are singletons, and approximately 15% rests with the top ten. This TCR derives from a man in his 70s with active or convalescent COVID-19. Sequenced sample: peripheral blood.

The CDR3 loop is CASGLAGAYNEQFF. DNA of the CDR3: TGTGCCAGTGGACTAGCGGGGGCCTACAATGAGCAGTTCTTC. J is TRBJ2-1 and V is TRBV6-5; 13 bases are shared with TRBD2. The V gene's germline CDR1 is MNHEY and CDR2 SVGAGI. The CDR3 loop spans 14 amino acids. V lost 9 bases to trimming and J lost 2 bases; unmatched junction nucleotides: 1.